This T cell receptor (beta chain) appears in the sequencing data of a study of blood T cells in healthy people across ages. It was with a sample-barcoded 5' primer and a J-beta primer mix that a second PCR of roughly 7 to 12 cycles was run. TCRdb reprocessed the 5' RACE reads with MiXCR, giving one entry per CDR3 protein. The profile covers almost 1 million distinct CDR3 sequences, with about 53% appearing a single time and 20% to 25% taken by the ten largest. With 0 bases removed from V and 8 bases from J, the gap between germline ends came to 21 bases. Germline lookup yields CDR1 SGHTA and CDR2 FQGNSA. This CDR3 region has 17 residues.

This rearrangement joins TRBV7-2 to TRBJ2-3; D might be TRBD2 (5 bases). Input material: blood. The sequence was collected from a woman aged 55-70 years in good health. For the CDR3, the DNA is TGTGCCAGCAGCTTAGCGGTTAGAGGGTCCCTTGGCGGTACGCAGTATTTT. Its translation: CASSLAVRGSLGGTQYF.